This T cell receptor beta chain was identified in a study of T and B cells in COVID-19 patients. Overall study context: Blood was sampled from COVID-19 patients who were either actively infected or recovered. The recovered patients had mostly mild to moderate COVID-19 with outpatient management. Findings and caveats of the study: Clonality of TRB repertoires was high in active COVID-19; recovery brought above-healthy diversity and richness. Patients with COVID-19 reportedly showed strongly skewed T cell receptor beta variable and joining gene usage.

The V segment lost 6 bases and the J segment 7 bases; nucleotides outside the gene matches: 15. This CDR3 is 16 amino acids long. CDR1 is DFQATT, CDR2 SNEGSKA, per germline (reference sequence). TRB rearrangements were amplified by multiplex PCR with BIOMED2 TRB-A/B primers. TCRdb independently ran MiXCR on the multiplex PCR reads; one entry per CDR3 protein. The sample consists of over 2,000 distinct CDR3 sequences, about 29% of them appearing once. This clonotype has just a few counts. Its antigen is not known. Each TRB amplification used about 250-550 ng of genomic DNA from blood. This clonotype originated in a human donor with active COVID-19. V gene TRBV20-1 combines with J gene TRBJ2-1; 10 bases line up with TRBD2. What was sequenced was blood. The CDR3 nucleotides read TGCAGTGCCGCGACCGGGGCTAGCGGGAGTCGGAATGAGCAGTTCTTC. It encodes CSAATGASGSRNEQFF.